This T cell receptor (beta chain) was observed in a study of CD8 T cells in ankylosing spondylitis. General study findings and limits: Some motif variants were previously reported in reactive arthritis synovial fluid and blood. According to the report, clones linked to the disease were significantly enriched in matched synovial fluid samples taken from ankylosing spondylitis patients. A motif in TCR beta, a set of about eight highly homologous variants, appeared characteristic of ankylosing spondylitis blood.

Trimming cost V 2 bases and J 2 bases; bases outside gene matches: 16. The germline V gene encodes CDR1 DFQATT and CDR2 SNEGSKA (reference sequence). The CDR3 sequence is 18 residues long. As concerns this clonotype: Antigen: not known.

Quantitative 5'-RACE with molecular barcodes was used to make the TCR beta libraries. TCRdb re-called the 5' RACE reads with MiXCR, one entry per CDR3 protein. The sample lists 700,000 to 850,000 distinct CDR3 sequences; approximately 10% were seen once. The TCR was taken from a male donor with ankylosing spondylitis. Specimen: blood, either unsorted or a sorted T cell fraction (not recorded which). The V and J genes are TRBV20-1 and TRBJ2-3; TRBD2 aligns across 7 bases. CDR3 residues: CSARFFGGTPAFTDTQYF. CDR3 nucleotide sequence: TGCAGTGCTAGATTCTTCGGGGGGACCCCCGCATTCACAGATACGCAGTATTTT.